A selection of T cell receptor beta chains follows, all from one sample in a study of shared clonotypes between healthy human individuals. TCRdb's copy holds only in-frame clones and misses some; the assay was immunoSEQ multiplex PCR. This table holds roughly 640,000 clones, around 97% found once. Sequenced sample: naive CD4+ T cells sorted from blood. All receptors derive from a woman aged 25 to 39 in good health. The CDR3 runs from the conserved cysteine through the conserved F or W. A D gene is named only where the DNA matches it firmly. Clone size is shown for a subset of rows, as once, few, many or a class of expanded clone.

CDR3 protein	CDR3 DNA	D gene	clone size	V gene	J gene
CASSPLQGAYEQYF	TGTGCCAGCTCACCACTACAGGGGGCCTACGAGCAGTACTTC	TRBD1	.	TRBV18	TRBJ2-7
CASSLRQGATEAFF	TGTGCCAGCAGTCTCAGACAGGGGGCCACTGAAGCTTTCTTT	TRBD1	.	TRBV27	TRBJ1-1
CASSQGVDTEAFF	TGTGCCAGCAGTCAGGGAGTAGACACTGAAGCTTTCTTT	.	.	TRBV6-5	TRBJ1-1
CASSVNRAGGELFF	TGTGCCAGCAGCGTAAACAGGGCCGGCGGGGAGCTGTTTTTT	.	once	TRBV13	TRBJ2-2
CASSLGTSGYNEQFF	TGTGCCAGCAGCTTGGGGACTAGCGGATACAATGAGCAGTTCTTC	TRBD2	.	TRBV5-8	TRBJ2-1
CASSPNVAGSSYNEQFF	TGTGCCAGCTCACCAAATGTTGCGGGGAGCTCCTACAATGAGCAGTTCTTC	.	.	TRBV18	TRBJ2-1
CASRPRTRTDTQYF	TGTGCCAGCAGGCCCCGGACACGCACAGATACGCAGTATTTT	.	.	TRBV6-1	TRBJ2-3
CASRLGYRSSYNEQFF	TGTGCAAGTCGCTTAGGGTACAGGAGCTCCTACAATGAGCAGTTCTTC	.	.	TRBV12-2	TRBJ2-1
CASSRGQVGYEQYF	TGCGCCAGCAGCCGGGGACAGGTCGGTTACGAGCAGTACTTC	TRBD1	.	TRBV5-1	TRBJ2-7
CASSSKPRGLGYTF	TGTGCCAGCAGTTCCAAACCGAGGGGGCTTGGCTACACCTTC	TRBD1	.	TRBV28	TRBJ1-2
CASSVTATPNNSPLHF	TGTGCCAGCAGTGTGACAGCGACTCCAAATAATTCACCCCTCCACTTT	.	once	TRBV2	TRBJ1-6
CASSVGGFGNTIYF	TGTGCCAGCAGCGTAGGAGGGTTTGGAAACACCATATATTTT	.	.	TRBV9	TRBJ1-3
CAISDFGSGQPQHF	TGTGCCATCAGTGACTTTGGGAGTGGTCAGCCCCAGCATTTT	.	.	TRBV10-3	TRBJ1-5
CASSEAGNTDTQYF	TGTGCCAGCAGTGAAGCGGGGAACACAGATACGCAGTATTTT	.	.	TRBV6-1	TRBJ2-3
CASSEAGTGIPEAFF	TGTGCCAGCAGTGAAGCCGGGACAGGGATCCCTGAAGCTTTCTTT	TRBD1	.	TRBV2	TRBJ1-1
CASSLRGQGVGGYTF	TGCGCCAGCAGCTTGAGAGGACAGGGGGTTGGTGGCTACACCTTC	TRBD1	.	TRBV5-1	TRBJ1-2
CASSVGIRDHRWRTDTQYF	TGTGCCAGCAGCGTAGGAATCCGGGACCATCGATGGAGGACAGATACGCAGTATTTT	.	.	TRBV9	TRBJ2-3
CASSQASGGNTIYF	TGCGCCAGCAGCCAAGCCAGCGGGGGAAACACCATATATTTT	.	.	TRBV4-1	TRBJ1-3
CASSLETGAIGELFF	TGTGCCAGCAGTTTAGAAACGGGAGCGATCGGGGAGCTGTTTTTT	.	.	TRBV27	TRBJ2-2
CASSEQELETQYF	TGTGCCAGCAGTGAACAGGAATTAGAGACCCAGTACTTC	.	.	TRBV2	TRBJ2-5
CASTPVGGKLFF	TGTGCCAGCACTCCCGTCGGGGGAAAACTGTTTTTT	.	once	TRBV6-6	TRBJ1-4
CASKGNGNTGELFF	TGTGCCAGCAAGGGGAATGGGAACACCGGGGAGCTGTTTTTT	.	.	TRBV2	TRBJ2-2
CASSLGVPANTGELFF	TGTGCCAGCAGCTTAGGGGTACCCGCGAACACCGGGGAGCTGTTTTTT	.	.	TRBV7-7	TRBJ2-2
CASSSAGASYNEQFF	TGTGCCAGCAGCTCGGCGGGAGCTTCCTACAATGAGCAGTTCTTC	TRBD2	.	TRBV5-4	TRBJ2-1
CASSLRLAGSYNEQFF	TGTGCCAGCAGCTTAAGGCTAGCGGGCTCATACAATGAGCAGTTCTTC	TRBD2	.	TRBV7-9	TRBJ2-1
CATNTGRNWEQYF	TGTGCCACCAACACAGGGAGGAATTGGGAGCAGTACTTC	.	.	TRBV5-8	TRBJ2-7
CASSITNYGYTF	TGTGCCAGCAGTATTACTAACTATGGCTACACCTTC	.	.	TRBV28	TRBJ1-2
CATSREGTLREKLFF	TGTGCCACCAGCAGAGAAGGGACCCTCAGGGAAAAACTGTTTTTT	.	.	TRBV15	TRBJ1-4
CASSTGQGSNEQFF	TGCGCCAGCAGCACCGGACAGGGGAGCAATGAGCAGTTCTTC	TRBD1	.	TRBV5-1	TRBJ2-1
CASSLTGTGGTEAFF	TGTGCCAGCAGTCTAACCGGGACAGGGGGCACTGAAGCTTTCTTT	TRBD1	.	TRBV27	TRBJ1-1
CASSAGTGLPYEQYF	TGTGCCAGCAGTGCCGGGACAGGACTCCCCTACGAGCAGTACTTC	TRBD1	.	TRBV6-1	TRBJ2-7
CASSEYPGSRTDTQYF	TGTGCCAGCAGTGAATACCCAGGGTCTCGCACAGATACGCAGTATTTT	.	.	TRBV6-1	TRBJ2-3
CASSVQSYTF	TGTGCCAGCAGCGTACAGAGCTACACCTTC	.	few	TRBV2	TRBJ1-2